This T cell receptor beta chain came from a study of T cells in Graves' hyperthyroidism and ophthalmopathy. Study background: Before any treatment, at initial diagnosis, peripheral blood was collected.

Trimming took 6 bases from V and 4 from J, leaving 16 bases between them. The CDR3 totals 15 residues. Germline V gives CDR1 MNHEY, CDR2 SVGAGI. What was amplified from RNA transcripts were TCR beta CDR3 regions. The HTBI set primed first-round TCR CDR3 RT-PCR. TCRdb reprocessed the multiplex PCR reads via MiXCR and lists one record per CDR3 protein. This sample has about 59,000 distinct CDR3 sequences, with around 50% found just once. The chain combines TRBV6-5 with TRBJ1-5, with D possibly TRBD1 on 5 matching bases. Material: blood. This TCR came from a woman aged 55 to 70 with Graves' ophthalmopathy. The CDR3 DNA follows: TGTGCCAGCAGGGAGGGGAGGGGTGGGAATCAGCCCCAGCATTTT. It is translated as CASREGRGGNQPQHF.